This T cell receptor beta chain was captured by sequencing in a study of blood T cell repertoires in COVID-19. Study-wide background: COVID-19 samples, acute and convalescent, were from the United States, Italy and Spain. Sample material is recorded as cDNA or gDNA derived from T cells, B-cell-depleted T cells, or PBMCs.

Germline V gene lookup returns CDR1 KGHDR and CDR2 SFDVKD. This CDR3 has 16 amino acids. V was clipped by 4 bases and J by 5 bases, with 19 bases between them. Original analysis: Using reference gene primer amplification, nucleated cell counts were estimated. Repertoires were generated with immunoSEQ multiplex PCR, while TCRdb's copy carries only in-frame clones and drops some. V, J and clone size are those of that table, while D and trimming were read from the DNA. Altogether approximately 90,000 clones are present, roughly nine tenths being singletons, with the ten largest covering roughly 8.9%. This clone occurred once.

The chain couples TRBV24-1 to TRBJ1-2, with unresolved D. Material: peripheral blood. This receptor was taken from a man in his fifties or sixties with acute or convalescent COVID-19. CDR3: CATSERDGVAGYGYTF. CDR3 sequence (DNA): TGTGCCACCAGTGAACGAGACGGGGTAGCTGGGTATGGCTACACCTTC.